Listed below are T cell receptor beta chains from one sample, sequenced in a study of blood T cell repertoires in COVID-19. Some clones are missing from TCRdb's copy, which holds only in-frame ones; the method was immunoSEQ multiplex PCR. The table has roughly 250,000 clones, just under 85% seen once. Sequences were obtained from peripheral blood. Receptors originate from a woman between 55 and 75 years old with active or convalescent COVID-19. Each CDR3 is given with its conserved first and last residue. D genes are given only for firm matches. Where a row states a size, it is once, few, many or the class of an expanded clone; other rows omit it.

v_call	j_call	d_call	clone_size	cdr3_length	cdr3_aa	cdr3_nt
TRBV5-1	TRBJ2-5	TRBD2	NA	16	CASSLAPSGGQETQYF	TGCGCCAGCAGCTTGGCGCCTAGCGGGGGCCAAGAGACCCAGTACTTC
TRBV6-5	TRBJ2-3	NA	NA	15	CASRPRTFSTDTQYF	TGTGCCAGCAGACCTCGGACTTTTAGCACAGATACGCAGTATTTT
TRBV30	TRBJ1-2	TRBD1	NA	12	CAWETGGYGYTF	TGTGCCTGGGAGACAGGGGGCTATGGCTACACCTTC
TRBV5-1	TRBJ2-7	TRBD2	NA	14	CASVLGTSSGEQYF	TGCGCCAGCGTTCTCGGGACTAGCTCAGGCGAGCAGTACTTC
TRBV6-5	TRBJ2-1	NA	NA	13	CASYRGGIGEQFF	TGTGCCAGCTACAGGGGGGGTATCGGTGAGCAGTTCTTC
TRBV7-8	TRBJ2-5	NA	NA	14	CASSNRQFQETQYF	TGTGCCAGCAGCAACCGACAGTTCCAAGAGACCCAGTACTTC
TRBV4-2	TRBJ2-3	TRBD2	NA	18	CASSPRDLAGYGTDTQYF	TGTGCCAGCAGCCCCCGGGACCTAGCGGGCTACGGCACAGATACGCAGTATTTT
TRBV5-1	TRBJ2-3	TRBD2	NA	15	CASSSTSGSSDTQYF	TGCGCCAGCAGTTCGACTAGCGGGAGCTCAGATACGCAGTATTTT
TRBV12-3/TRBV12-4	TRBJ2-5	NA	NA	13	CASSLFQQETQYF	TGTGCCAGCAGTTTATTTCAGCAAGAGACCCAGTACTTC
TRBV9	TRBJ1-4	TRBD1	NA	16	CASSVRTGGWGEKLFF	TGTGCCAGCAGCGTTCGCACAGGGGGTTGGGGTGAAAAACTGTTTTTT
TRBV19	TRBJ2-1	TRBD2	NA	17	CASSIRGLAGGYNEQFF	TGTGCCAGTAGTATAAGAGGGCTAGCGGGAGGTTACAATGAGCAGTTCTTC
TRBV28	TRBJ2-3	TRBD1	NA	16	CASSSRTGASTDTQYF	TGTGCCAGCAGTTCCCGGACAGGGGCGAGCACAGATACGCAGTATTTT
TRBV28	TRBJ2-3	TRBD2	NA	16	CASTAGLAGRTDTQYF	TGTGCCAGCACGGCGGGACTAGCGGGTCGCACAGATACGCAGTATTTT
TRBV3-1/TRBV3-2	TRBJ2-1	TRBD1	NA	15	CASSLPGQAYNEQFF	TGTGCCAGCAGCCTACCGGGACAGGCATACAATGAGCAGTTCTTC
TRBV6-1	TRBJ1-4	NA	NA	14	CASCDSATNEKLFF	TGTGCCAGCTGTGACAGTGCAACTAATGAAAAACTGTTTTTT
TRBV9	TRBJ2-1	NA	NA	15	CASSVAGLLVDEQFF	TGTGCCAGCAGCGTAGCTGGACTGCTTGTGGATGAGCAGTTCTTC
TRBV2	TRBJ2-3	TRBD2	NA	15	CASRSQGLATDTQYF	TGTGCCAGCAGGAGCCAAGGACTAGCGACAGATACGCAGTATTTT
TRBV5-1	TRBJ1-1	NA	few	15	CASKFEGPGDTEAFF	TGCGCCAGCAAATTCGAGGGGCCAGGGGACACTGAAGCTTTCTTT
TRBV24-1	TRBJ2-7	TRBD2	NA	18	CATSDSGLAGDTPYEQYF	TGTGCCACCAGTGACTCTGGACTAGCGGGAGATACCCCCTACGAGCAGTACTTC
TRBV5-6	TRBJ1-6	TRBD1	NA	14	CASSAGQVGSPLHF	TGTGCCAGCAGCGCTGGACAGGTGGGTTCACCCCTCCACTTT
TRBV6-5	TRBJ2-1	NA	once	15	CASRSRQSSYNEQFF	TGTGCCAGCAGATCGAGACAGAGCTCCTACAATGAGCAGTTCTTC
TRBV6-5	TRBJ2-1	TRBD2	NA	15	CASSPSGSSYNEQFF	TGTGCCAGCAGTCCTAGCGGCTCCTCCTACAATGAGCAGTTCTTC
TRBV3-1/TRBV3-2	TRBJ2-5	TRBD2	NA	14	CASSPTSGGETQYF	TGTGCCAGCAGTCCGACTAGCGGAGGGGAGACCCAGTACTTC
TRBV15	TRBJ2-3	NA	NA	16	CATSRALADSTDTQYF	TGTGCCACCAGCAGGGCCCTAGCTGACAGCACAGATACGCAGTATTTT
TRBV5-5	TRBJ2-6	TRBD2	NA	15	CASSNRGGEANVLTF	TGTGCCAGCAGCAACCGTGGGGGGGAGGCCAACGTCCTGACTTTC
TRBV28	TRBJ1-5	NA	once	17	CASSLEVRVYSNQPQHF	TGTGCCAGCAGTTTAGAGGTCAGGGTTTATAGCAATCAGCCCCAGCATTTT
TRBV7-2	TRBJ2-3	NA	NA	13	CASSVDYPDTQYF	TGTGCCAGCAGCGTTGACTATCCAGATACGCAGTATTTT
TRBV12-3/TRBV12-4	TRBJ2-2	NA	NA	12	CASSPYTGELFF	TGTGCCAGCAGCCCTTATACCGGGGAGCTGTTTTTT
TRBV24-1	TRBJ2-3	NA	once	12	CATSDTYNTQYF	TGTGCCACCAGTGATACTTATAATACGCAGTATTTT
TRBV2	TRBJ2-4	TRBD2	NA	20	CASSPGTSGGAGVTKNIQYF	TGTGCCAGCAGCCCTGGGACTAGCGGGGGGGCCGGGGTAACCAAAAACATTCAGTACTTC
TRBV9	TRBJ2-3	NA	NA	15	CASSVGGGNTDTQYF	TGTGCCAGCAGCGTAGGTGGCGGCAACACAGATACGCAGTATTTT
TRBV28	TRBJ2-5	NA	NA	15	CASSVLGRGEETQYF	TGTGCCAGCAGCGTTTTAGGGAGGGGGGAAGAGACCCAGTACTTC
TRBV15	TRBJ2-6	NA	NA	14	CATSRVTGANVLTF	TGTGCCACCAGCAGAGTCACTGGGGCCAACGTCCTGACTTTC
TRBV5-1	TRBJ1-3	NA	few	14	CASTESAAGNTIYF	TGCGCCAGCACTGAGTCGGCGGCCGGAAACACCATATATTTT
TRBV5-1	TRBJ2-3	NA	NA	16	CASSHGSGPATDTQYF	TGCGCCAGCAGCCACGGGAGCGGACCAGCCACAGATACGCAGTATTTT
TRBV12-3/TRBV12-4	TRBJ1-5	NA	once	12	CASSSVNQPQHF	TGTGCCAGCAGTTCGGTCAATCAGCCCCAGCATTTT
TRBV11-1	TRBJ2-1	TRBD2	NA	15	CASSQLAGAYNEQFF	TGTGCCAGCAGTCAACTAGCGGGAGCATACAATGAGCAGTTCTTC
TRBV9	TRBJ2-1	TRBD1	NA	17	CASSPRDRGSFYNEQFF	TGTGCCAGCAGCCCGAGGGACAGGGGGTCCTTCTACAATGAGCAGTTCTTC
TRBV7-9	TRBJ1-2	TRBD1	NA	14	CASSATQGVDGYTF	TGTGCCAGCAGCGCTACACAGGGGGTAGATGGCTACACCTTC
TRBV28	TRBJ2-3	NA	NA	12	CASSPGQNTQYF	TGTGCCAGCAGCCCGGGACAAAATACGCAGTATTTT
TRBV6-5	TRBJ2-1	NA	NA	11	CATKGNNEQFF	TGTGCCACCAAGGGGAACAATGAGCAGTTCTTC
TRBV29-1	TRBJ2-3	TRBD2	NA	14	CSVDLAGGPDTQYF	TGCAGCGTTGATCTAGCGGGAGGGCCCGATACGCAGTATTTT
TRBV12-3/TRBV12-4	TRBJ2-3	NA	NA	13	CASHPQGRDTQYF	TGTGCCAGCCATCCCCAGGGAAGAGATACGCAGTATTTT
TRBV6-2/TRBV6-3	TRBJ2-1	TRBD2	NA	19	CASSYSGTSGRSGNNEQFF	TGTGCCAGCAGTTACTCTGGGACTAGCGGGAGGAGCGGTAACAATGAGCAGTTCTTC
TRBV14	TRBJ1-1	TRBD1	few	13	CASSQRGPPEAFF	TGTGCCAGCAGCCAGAGGGGGCCGCCTGAAGCTTTCTTT
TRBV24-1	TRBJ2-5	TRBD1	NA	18	CATSDFRGQGGYQETQYF	TGTGCCACCAGTGATTTCCGTGGACAGGGGGGGTACCAAGAGACCCAGTACTTC
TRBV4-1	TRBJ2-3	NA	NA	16	CASSQGLARGTDTQYF	TGCGCCAGCAGCCAAGGACTCGCGCGGGGTACAGATACGCAGTATTTT
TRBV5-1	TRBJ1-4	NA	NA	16	CASSLGRASTNEKLFF	TGCGCCAGCAGCTTGGGGCGGGCCTCAACTAATGAAAAACTGTTTTTT
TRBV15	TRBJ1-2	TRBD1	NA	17	CATSRGLGAQGADGYTF	TGTGCCACCAGCAGAGGCCTTGGAGCGCAGGGGGCTGATGGCTACACCTTC
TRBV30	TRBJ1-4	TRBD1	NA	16	CAWSRKTGGWYEKLFF	TGTGCCTGGAGTCGCAAGACAGGGGGCTGGTATGAAAAACTGTTTTTT
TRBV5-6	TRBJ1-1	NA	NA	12	CASSLAGIEAFF	TGTGCCAGCAGCTTGGCCGGGATTGAAGCTTTCTTT
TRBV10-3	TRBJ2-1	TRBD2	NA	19	CAISESLFASGRRDNEQFF	TGTGCCATCAGTGAGTCGCTCTTCGCTAGCGGGAGAAGGGACAATGAGCAGTTCTTC
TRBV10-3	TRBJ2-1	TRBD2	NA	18	CAISESTATGGRLREQFF	TGTGCCATCAGTGAGTCGACGGCCACTGGCGGGAGGCTGAGGGAGCAGTTCTTC
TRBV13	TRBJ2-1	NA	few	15	CASSLRWSSYNEQFF	TGTGCCAGCAGCTTACGGTGGAGCTCCTACAATGAGCAGTTCTTC
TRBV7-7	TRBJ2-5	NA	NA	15	CASSPRGGALETQYF	TGTGCTAGCAGCCCCCGAGGGGGAGCACTGGAGACCCAGTACTTC
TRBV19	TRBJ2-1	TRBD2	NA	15	CASSKISGSVNEQFF	TGTGCCAGTAGTAAGATTAGCGGGAGTGTTAATGAGCAGTTCTTC
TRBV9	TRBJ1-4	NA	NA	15	CASTPQGAANEKLFF	TGTGCCAGCACCCCTCAAGGGGCCGCTAATGAAAAACTGTTTTTT
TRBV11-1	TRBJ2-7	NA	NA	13	CASSFFTTYEQYF	TGTGCCAGCAGCTTCTTTACTACCTACGAGCAGTACTTC